The clone carrying this T cell receptor beta chain was seen ten or more times. Antigen specificity is unknown. CAS ≥3, NOSPECS ≥4, moderate-to-severe activity and duration under 3 months marked donors with ophthalmopathy. PBMCs were isolated by Ficoll-Paque density gradient centrifugation, using more than 8.5 ml of fresh peripheral blood as the starting material. Using RNA transcripts, the TCR beta CDR3 regions were amplified. Second-round multiplex PCR came after a first-round RT-PCR that employed HTBI primers. TCRdb reprocessed the multiplex PCR reads via MiXCR and lists one record per CDR3 protein. The sample yields roughly 500,000 distinct CDR3 sequences, around an eighth seen once. The germline V gene encodes CDR1 MDHEN and CDR2 SYDVKM. Germline trimming cut 4 bases from V and 1 base from J; bases unmatched to any gene: 12. This CDR3 comprises 19 residues. The sample comes from a study of Graves' ophthalmopathy and Graves' hyperthyroidism. Study background: Specimen type is peripheral blood, obtained at initial diagnosis before any treatment.

General observations from the study: Stable hyperthyroidism and ophthalmopathy were told apart by a 13-signature model, which achieved less than 90% sensitivity and around 77% specificity.

The source of this sequence is a woman aged 25 to 39 with Graves' ophthalmopathy. Material: blood. The chain combines TRBV28 with TRBJ2-7, with TRBD2 matching 14 bases. This chain's CDR3 is CASSSGTSGGEYLSYEQYF. The CDR3 bases are TGTGCCAGCAGTTCCGGGACTAGCGGGGGCGAGTACCTATCCTACGAGCAGTACTTC. Full variable domain (rest looked up from reference TRBV28 and TRBJ2-7): DVKVTQSSRYLVKRTGEKVFLECVQDMDHENMFWYRQDPGLGLRLIYFSYDVKMKEKGDIPEGYSVSREKKERFSLILESASTNQTSMYLCASSSGTSGGEYLSYEQYFGPGTRLTVT.